Included here is one T cell receptor beta chain sequence, with context. The antigen is undetermined. The data stem from a study of Ad26.COV2.S vaccination and SARS-CoV-2 variants. Whole-study context: Ad26.COV2.S given intramuscularly, once or twice 56 days apart. Findings and caveats of the study: Once vaccination had occurred, spike-specific CD8+ and CD4+ T cell responses reportedly showed substantial breadth. Spike-specific TCR breadth ran higher among vaccine recipients than placebo recipients.

Treatment meaning: 19 received Ad26.COV2.S at low or high dose, single or two shots; five or six received placebo; per-sample allocation not given. All samples were drawn on day 63, counting from the first vaccine or placebo injection. Boston hosted the donor, who was an adult aged 18-55 years. Assay used: immunoSEQ multiplex PCR; TCRdb lists only in-frame clones, some missing. This repertoire shows around 300,000 clones, 90% found once; its top ten account for around 5.5%. This CDR3 has 15 residues. J gave up 0 bases and V 7 bases, and 8 bases lay outside the gene matches. CDR1 and CDR2 (germline): MDHEN, SYDVKM.

The receptor was isolated from a person aged 18-60 years who received the Ad26.COV2.S COVID-19 vaccine or a placebo. The chain combines TRBV28 with TRBJ1-1; 7 bases map to TRBD1. Sequencing was performed on peripheral blood, taken in a trial of Ad26.COV2.S vaccine versus placebo. The CDR3 sequence: CASKGAGTVNTEAFF. The CDR3, as DNA: TGTGCCAGCAAGGGGGCCGGGACAGTGAACACTGAAGCTTTCTTT.